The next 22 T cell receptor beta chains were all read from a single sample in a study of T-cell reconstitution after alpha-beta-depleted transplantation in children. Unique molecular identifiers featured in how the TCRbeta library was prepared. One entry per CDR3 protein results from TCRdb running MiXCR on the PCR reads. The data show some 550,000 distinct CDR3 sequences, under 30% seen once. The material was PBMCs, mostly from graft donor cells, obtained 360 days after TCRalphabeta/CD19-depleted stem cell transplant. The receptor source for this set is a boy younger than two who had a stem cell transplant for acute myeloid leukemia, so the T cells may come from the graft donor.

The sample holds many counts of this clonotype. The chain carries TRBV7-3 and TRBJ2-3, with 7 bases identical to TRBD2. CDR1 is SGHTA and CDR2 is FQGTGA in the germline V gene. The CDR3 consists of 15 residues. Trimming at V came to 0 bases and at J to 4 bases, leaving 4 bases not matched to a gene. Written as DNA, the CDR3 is TGTGCCAGCAGCTTAACCCTTCGGGGGGCAGATACGCAGTATTTT. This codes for CASSLTLRGADTQYF.

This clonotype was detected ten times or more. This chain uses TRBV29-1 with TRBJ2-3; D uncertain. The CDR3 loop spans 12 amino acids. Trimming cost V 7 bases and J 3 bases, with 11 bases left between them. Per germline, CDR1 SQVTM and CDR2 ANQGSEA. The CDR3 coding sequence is TGCAGCGGGGATTGGGGAACAGATACGCAGTATTTT. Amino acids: CSGDWGTDTQYF.

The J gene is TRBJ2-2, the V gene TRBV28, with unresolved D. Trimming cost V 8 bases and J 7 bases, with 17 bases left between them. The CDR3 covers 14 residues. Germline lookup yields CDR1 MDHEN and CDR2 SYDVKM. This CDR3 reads CASLTRPGSGELFF. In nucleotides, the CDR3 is TGTGCCAGCCTTACCAGGCCAGGCAGCGGGGAGCTGTTTTTT.

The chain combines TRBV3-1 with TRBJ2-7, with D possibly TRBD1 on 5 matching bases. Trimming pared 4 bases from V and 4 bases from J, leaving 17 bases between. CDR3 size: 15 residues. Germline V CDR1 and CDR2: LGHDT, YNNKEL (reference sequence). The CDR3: CASSRTGLMDYEQYF. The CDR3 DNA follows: TGTGCCAGCAGCCGCACAGGTTTAATGGATTACGAGCAGTACTTC.

The CDR3 region is CASSVAGTGYSEQYF. The CDR3 bases are TGTGCCAGCAGCGTAGCCGGGACAGGGTACAGCGAGCAGTACTTC. The chain carries TRBV9 and TRBJ2-7; 9 positions match TRBD1. Germline CDR1 reads SGDLS; CDR2 reads YYNGEE. V was pared by 0 bases and J by 6 bases, with 7 bases of the junction left unmatched. The CDR3 spans 15 residues.

The CDR3 DNA follows: TGCAGTGCTAGTCGTAGGACCCAAGAGACCCAGTACTTC. Protein product: CSASRRTQETQYF. The chain couples TRBV20-1 to TRBJ2-5; D not resolved. Trimming took 3 bases from V and 1 from J, leaving 9 bases between them. From germline, CDR1 is DFQATT and CDR2 SNEGSKA (reference sequence). There are 13 residues in the CDR3.

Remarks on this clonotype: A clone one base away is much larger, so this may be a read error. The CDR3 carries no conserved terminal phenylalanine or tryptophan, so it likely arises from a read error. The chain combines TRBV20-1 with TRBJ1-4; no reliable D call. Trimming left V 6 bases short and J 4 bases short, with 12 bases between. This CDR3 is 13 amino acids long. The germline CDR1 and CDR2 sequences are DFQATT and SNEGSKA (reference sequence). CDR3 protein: CSAKRGINEKLFY. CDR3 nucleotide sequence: TGCAGTGCCAAAAGAGGGATTAATGAAAAACTGTTTTAT.

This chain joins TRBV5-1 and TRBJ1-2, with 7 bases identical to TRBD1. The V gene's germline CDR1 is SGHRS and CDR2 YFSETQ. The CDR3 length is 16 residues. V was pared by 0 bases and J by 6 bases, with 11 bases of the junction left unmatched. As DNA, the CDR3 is TGCGCCAGCAGCTTGGGAATTTGGGACAGCCCGAATGGCTACACCTTC. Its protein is CASSLGIWDSPNGYTF.

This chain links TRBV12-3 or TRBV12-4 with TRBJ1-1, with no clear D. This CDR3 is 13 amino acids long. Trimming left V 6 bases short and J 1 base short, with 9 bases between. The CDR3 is CASSSQENTEAFF. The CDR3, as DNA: TGTGCCAGCAGCTCTCAGGAGAACACTGAAGCTTTCTTT.

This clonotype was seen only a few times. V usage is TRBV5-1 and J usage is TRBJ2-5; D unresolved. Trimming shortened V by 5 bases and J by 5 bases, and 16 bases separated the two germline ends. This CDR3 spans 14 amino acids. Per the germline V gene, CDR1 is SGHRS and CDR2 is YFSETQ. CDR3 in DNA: TGCGCCAGCAGACCCGAGCTAGGGTTGGAGACCCAGTACTTC. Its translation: CASRPELGLETQYF.

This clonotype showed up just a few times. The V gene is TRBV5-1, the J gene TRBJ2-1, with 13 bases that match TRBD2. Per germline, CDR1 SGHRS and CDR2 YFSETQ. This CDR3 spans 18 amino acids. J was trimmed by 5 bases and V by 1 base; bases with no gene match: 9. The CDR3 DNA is TGCGCCAGCAGCTTGAACCCCCCTGGGACTAGCGGGGACAATGAGCAGTTCTTC. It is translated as CASSLNPPGTSGDNEQFF. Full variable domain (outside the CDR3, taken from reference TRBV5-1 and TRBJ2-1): KAGVTQTPRYLIKTRGQQVTLSCSPISGHRSVSWYQQTPGQGLQFLFEYFSETQRNKGNFPGRFSGRQFSNSRSEMNVSTLELGDSALYLCASSLNPPGTSGDNEQFFGPGTRLTVL.

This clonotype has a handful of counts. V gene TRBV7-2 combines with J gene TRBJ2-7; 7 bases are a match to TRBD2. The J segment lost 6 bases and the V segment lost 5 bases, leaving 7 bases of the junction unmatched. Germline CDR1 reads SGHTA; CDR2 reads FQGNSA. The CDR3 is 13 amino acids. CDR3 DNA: TGTGCCAGCAGCCGAGGACTAGAGCTCGAGCAGTACGTC. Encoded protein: CASSRGLELEQYV.

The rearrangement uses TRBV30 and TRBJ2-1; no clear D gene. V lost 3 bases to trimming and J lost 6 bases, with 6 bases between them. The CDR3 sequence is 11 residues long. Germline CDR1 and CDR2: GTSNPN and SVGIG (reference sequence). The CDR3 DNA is TGTGCCTGGAGGGCGAGCAATGAGCAGTTCTTC. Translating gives CAWRASNEQFF.

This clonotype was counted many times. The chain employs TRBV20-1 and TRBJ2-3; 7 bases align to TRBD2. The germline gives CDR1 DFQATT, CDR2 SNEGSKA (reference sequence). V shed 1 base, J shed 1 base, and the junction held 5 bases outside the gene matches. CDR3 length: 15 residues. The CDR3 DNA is TGCAGTGCTAGAGTAGGGAGCGGGGGCACAGATACGCAGTATTTT. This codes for CSARVGSGGTDTQYF.

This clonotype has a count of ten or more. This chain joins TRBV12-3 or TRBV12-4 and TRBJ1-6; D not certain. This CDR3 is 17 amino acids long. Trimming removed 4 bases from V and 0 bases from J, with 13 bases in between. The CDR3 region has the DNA TGTGCCAGCAGTTCGGCCGCTGCCTTCTCCTATAATTCACCCCTCCACTTT. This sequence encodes CASSSAAAFSYNSPLHF.

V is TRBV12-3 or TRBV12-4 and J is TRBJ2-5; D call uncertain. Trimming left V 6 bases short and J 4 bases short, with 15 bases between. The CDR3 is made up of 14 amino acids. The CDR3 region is CASSRQGSPETQYF. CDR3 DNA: TGTGCCAGCAGCCGTCAAGGTAGTCCAGAGACCCAGTACTTC.

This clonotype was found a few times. In DNA form, the CDR3 reads TGCAGCGTTGAGGGACAGTTTATTGAAGCTTTCTTT. It yields the protein CSVEGQFIEAFF. The chain uses TRBV29-1 and TRBJ1-1; 7 bases line up with TRBD1. This CDR3 spans 12 amino acids. V trimming: 3 bases; J trimming: 7 bases; junction bases outside the gene matches: 5. Germline V gives CDR1 SQVTM, CDR2 ANQGSEA.

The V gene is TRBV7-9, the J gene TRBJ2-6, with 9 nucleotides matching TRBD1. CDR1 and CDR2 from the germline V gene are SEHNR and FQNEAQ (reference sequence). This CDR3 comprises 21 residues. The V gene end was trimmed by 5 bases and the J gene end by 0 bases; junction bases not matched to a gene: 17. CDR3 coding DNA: TGTGCCAGCAGCCGCCGGGGACTACAGGGGGCTCCGTACTCTGGGGCCAACGTCCTGACTTTC. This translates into CASSRRGLQGAPYSGANVLTF.

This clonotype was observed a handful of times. CDR3 protein: CASSLRTGGAQTQYF. CDR3 nucleotides: TGTGCCAGCAGCCTCCGGACAGGGGGCGCCCAGACCCAGTACTTC. The V and J genes are TRBV5-6 and TRBJ2-5, with 11 bases identical to TRBD1. Germline assignment: CDR1 SGHDT and CDR2 YYEEEE. The CDR3 is made up of 15 amino acids. V was clipped by 4 bases and J by 6 bases; unmatched bases: 8. The variable domain in full, with the rest retrieved from reference TRBV5-6 and TRBJ2-5, is DAGVTQSPTHLIKTRGQQVTLRCSPKSGHDTVSWYQQALGQGPQFIFQYYEEEERQRGNFPDRFSGHQFPNYSSELNVNALLLGDSALYLCASSLRTGGAQTQYFGPGTRLLVL.

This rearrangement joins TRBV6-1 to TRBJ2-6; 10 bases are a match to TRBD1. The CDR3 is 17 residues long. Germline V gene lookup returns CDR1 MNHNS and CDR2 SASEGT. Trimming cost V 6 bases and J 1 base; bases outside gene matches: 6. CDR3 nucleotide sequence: TGTGCCAGCAGCCCCGGGACAGGGGATTCTGGGGCCAACGTCCTGACTTTC. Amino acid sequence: CASSPGTGDSGANVLTF.

The CDR3 DNA sequence: TGTGCCAGCAGTTACCCTTGGGTTACCGATGGCTACACCTTC. Translating it yields CASSYPWVTDGYTF. The V call is TRBV6-5, the J call TRBJ1-2, with D uncertain. This CDR3 has 14 amino acids. Between the trimmed V and J ends, which lost 2 bases and 6 bases, there was a span of 13 bases. Germline V gives CDR1 MNHEY, CDR2 SVGAGI.

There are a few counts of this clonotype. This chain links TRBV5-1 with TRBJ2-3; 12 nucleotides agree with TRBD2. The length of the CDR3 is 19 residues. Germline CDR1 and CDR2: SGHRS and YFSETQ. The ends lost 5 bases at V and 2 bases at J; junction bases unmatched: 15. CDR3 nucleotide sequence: TGCGCCAGCAGGAAAACCCTAGCGGGGGGGGCCGCGTACACAGATACGCAGTATTTT. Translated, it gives CASRKTLAGGAAYTDTQYF.